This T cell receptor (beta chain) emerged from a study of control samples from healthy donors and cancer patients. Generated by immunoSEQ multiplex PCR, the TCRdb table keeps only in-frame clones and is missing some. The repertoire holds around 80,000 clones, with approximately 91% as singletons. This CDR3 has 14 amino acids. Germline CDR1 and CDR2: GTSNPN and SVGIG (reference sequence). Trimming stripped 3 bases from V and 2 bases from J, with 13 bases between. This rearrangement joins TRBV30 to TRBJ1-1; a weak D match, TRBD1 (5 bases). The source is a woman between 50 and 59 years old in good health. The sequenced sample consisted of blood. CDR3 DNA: TGTGCCTGGAGCGTTGGGGCAGTTAACACTGAAGCTTTCTTT. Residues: CAWSVGAVNTEAFF. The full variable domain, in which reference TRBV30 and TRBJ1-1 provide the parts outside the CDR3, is SQTIHQWPATLVQPVGSPLSLECTVEGTSNPNLYWYRQAAGRGLQLLFYSVGIGQISSEVPQNLSASRPQDRQFILSSKKLLLSDSGFYLCAWSVGAVNTEAFFGQGTRLTVV.